This TCR beta chain was sequenced for a study of T-cell memory formation after mild COVID-19. The wider study: TCR clusters were mostly confined to one donor each.

General study points: Most CD4+ clones that shrank were in CM and EM, while CD8+ ones turned up in EMRA. Balance between CD4 and CD8 was seen in clones contracting day 15 to 85, and a CD4+ lean was seen in later expanders.

5'RACE, which relied on constant-segment primers, yielded TCR alpha and TCR beta cDNA libraries carrying sample barcodes and UMIs. TCRdb fed the 5' RACE reads into MiXCR, producing one record per CDR3 protein. The sample contains around 370,000 distinct CDR3 sequences, 20% to 25% of which appear only once. This clonotype was recorded a few times. Its target is not known. The sample consisted of PBMCs or a T cell subset sorted from them (not recorded which). The TCR sequence derives from an adult woman who had mild COVID-19 (a few samples of this study predate the infection). Cell type and time point are not known.

The CDR3 DNA reads TGTGCCAGCAGCTTCATACAGGGGACGGCAGATACGCAGTATTTT. Translated, it gives CASSFIQGTADTQYF. The gene calls are TRBV7-6 and TRBJ2-3, with 7 bases lining up with TRBD1. V trimming: 3 bases; J trimming: 4 bases; junction bases outside the gene matches: 7. The germline V gene has CDR1 SGHVS and CDR2 FNYEAQ. The CDR3 covers 15 residues. Together with reference TRBV7-6 and TRBJ2-3, the CDR3 gives the full variable domain: GAGVSQSPRYKVTKRGQDVALRCDPISGHVSLYWYRQALGQGPEFLTYFNYEAQQDKSGLPNDRFSAERPEGSISTLTIQRTEQRDSAMYRCASSFIQGTADTQYFGPGTRLTVL.